This T cell receptor (beta chain) was sequenced during a study of T cell responses to AZD1222 COVID-19 vaccine. Study-wide points: In a largely white British group with more females than males, clonal diversity was possibly underestimated. In all cases, repertoires were sampled only after the peak T cell response. Spike-wide vaccine-associated CD4 TCRs dominated at 160-218 and 743-854. In the spike-specific TCR repertoire, nearly half reportedly target unmutated variant regions.

Comments on this clone: Its antigen is not known.

Sequencing used immunoSEQ multiplex PCR; TCRdb keeps in-frame clones, though not all of them. The sample holds approximately 100,000 clones, roughly nine tenths seen once. The ends were cut back, 2 bases at V and 3 bases at J, with 19 bases in the middle. The CDR3 extends over 17 amino acids. CDR1 is MGHDK, CDR2 SYGVNS, per germline. This sequence was found in an adult in good health. Source: peripheral blood, taken on day 0 of AZD1222 vaccination. The chain couples TRBV25-1 to TRBJ1-1, with a tentative D call TRBD1 (5 bases). The DNA of the CDR3 is TGTGCCAGCAGTGAAGTACAGGCGAGACCGGTGGACACTGAAGCTTTCTTT. Translating it yields CASSEVQARPVDTEAFF.